This T cell receptor beta chain was obtained from a study of T cell changes during pregnancy in multiple sclerosis. The repertoire was sequenced with immunoSEQ multiplex PCR; TCRdb's copy has only in-frame clones and lacks some. The top ten hold less than 0.65% of the sample, which has more than 45,000 clones, 85% to 95% seen once. The clonotype comes from a female donor with multiple sclerosis, enrolled in a pregnancy study. Sample: CD4+ T cells from peripheral blood mononuclear cells, taken in the second trimester of pregnancy.

The CDR3 reads CASSLRTGPIVNYGYTF. CDR3 sequence (DNA): TGTGCCAGCAGCCTCAGGACAGGGCCTATTGTGAACTATGGCTACACCTTC. The rearrangement links TRBV14 to TRBJ1-2; 8 bases are a match to TRBD1. V was clipped by 4 bases and J by 2 bases; unmatched bases: 12. The length of the CDR3 is 17 residues. CDR1 SGHDN and CDR2 FVKESK come from the germline V gene.